The 26 T cell receptor beta chains in this list originate from one sample, sequenced in a study of blood T cell repertoires in COVID-19. Clones were sequenced by immunoSEQ multiplex PCR, and TCRdb holds only the in-frame ones, with some missing. Among around 280,000 clones listed, approximately 83% were seen once. The material sequenced was peripheral blood. Source of these receptors: a woman under 40 who had recovered from COVID-19.

This rearrangement joins TRBV3-1 (or the pseudogene TRBV3-2) to TRBJ1-1; no definite D call. Germline CDR1 reads LGHDT; CDR2 reads YNNKEL (reference sequence). V was shortened by 3 bases and J by 5 bases, with 7 bases between the two germline ends. The CDR3 contains 12 residues. CDR3 amino acids: CASSQRSTEAFF. As DNA, the CDR3 is TGTGCCAGCAGCCAGAGATCTACTGAAGCTTTCTTT.

The rearrangement uses TRBV20-1 and TRBJ2-2, with 8 bases matching TRBD1. V lost 3 bases and J lost 4; bases outside the gene matches: 4. CDR3 size: 14 residues. CDR1 DFQATT and CDR2 SNEGSKA come from the germline V gene (reference sequence). CDR3 bases: TGCAGTGCTAGTTCGCAGGGGGCCACCGGGGAGCTGTTTTTT. Residues: CSASSQGATGELFF.

This clone was detected only a few times. The chain carries TRBV5-1 and TRBJ2-7, with D perhaps matching TRBD2 (5 bases). V was pared by 0 bases and J by 7 bases, with 20 bases between. CDR1 SGHRS and CDR2 YFSETQ come from the germline V gene. This CDR3 has 16 residues. CDR3 DNA: TGCGCCAGCAGCTTGGCCATCTTGGGGTCGCCGGGGGAGCAGTACTTC. Translating gives CASSLAILGSPGEQYF.

The chain uses TRBV19 and TRBJ2-2, with 8 bases lining up with TRBD1. Germline lookup yields CDR1 LNHDA and CDR2 SQIVND (reference sequence). The CDR3 spans 14 residues. V shed 3 bases and J 5 bases; nucleotides not matched to a gene: 2. CDR3 region: CASSITGGTGELFF. CDR3 DNA: TGTGCCAGTAGTATCACAGGGGGGACCGGGGAGCTGTTTTTT.

The chain carries TRBV5-1 and TRBJ2-7; tentatively, D is TRBD1 (6 bases). From germline, CDR1 is SGHRS and CDR2 YFSETQ. CDR3 length: 14 amino acids. Deletions cut 2 bases from V and 6 bases from J, with 15 bases between. The CDR3 DNA sequence: TGCGCCAGCAGCTTTCAGGGACAAAGGGCCGAGCAGTACTTC. It specifies CASSFQGQRAEQYF.

The chain combines TRBV28 with TRBJ1-2, with 10 positions matching TRBD1. CDR1 is MDHEN and CDR2 is SYDVKM in the germline V gene. V shed 3 bases and J 7 bases; nucleotides not matched to a gene: 8. The CDR3 covers 15 residues. CDR3 bases: TGTGCCAGCAGTTTCCCCGGGACAGGGGCGCTTGGCTACACCTTC. It specifies CASSFPGTGALGYTF.

V is TRBV19 and J is TRBJ2-1, with a possible D match to TRBD1 (6 bases). V was shortened by 7 bases and J by 5 bases, with 15 bases between the two germline ends. There are 14 residues in the CDR3. Germline assignment: CDR1 LNHDA and CDR2 SQIVND (reference sequence). CDR3 sequence: CASKWGRGDNEQFF. The CDR3 bases are TGTGCCAGTAAATGGGGCAGGGGTGACAATGAGCAGTTCTTC.

The chain carries TRBV3-1 (or the pseudogene TRBV3-2) and TRBJ1-4; D might be TRBD1 (5 bases). The V gene's germline CDR1 is LGHDT and CDR2 YNNKEL (reference sequence). With 2 bases removed from V and 6 bases from J, the gap between germline ends came to 16 bases. CDR3 length equals 16 residues. The CDR3 DNA follows: TGTGCCAGCAGCCAAACGGGGGTGGACATCGATGAAAAACTGTTTTTT. Its protein product is CASSQTGVDIDEKLFF.

The chain links TRBV20-1 to TRBJ1-1, with D uncertain. Trimming removed 3 bases from V and 6 bases from J, with 8 bases in between. The CDR3 has 11 residues. CDR1 is DFQATT and CDR2 is SNEGSKA in the germline V gene (reference sequence). CDR3 nucleotides: TGCAGTGCTAGCTATATCGCTGAAGCTTTCTTT. The encoded protein is CSASYIAEAFF.

This clone was counted a single time. The chain employs TRBV10-3 and TRBJ2-2; D is uncertain. CDR1 ENHRY and CDR2 SYGVKD come from the germline V gene. CDR3 size: 15 residues. Trimming took 0 bases from V and 5 from J, leaving 10 bases between them. The CDR3 is CAISESPIETGELFF. For the CDR3, the DNA is TGTGCCATCAGTGAGTCGCCGATCGAGACCGGGGAGCTGTTTTTT.

The V and J genes are TRBV11-2 and TRBJ1-2; D is possibly TRBD1 (6 bases). V shed 5 bases and J shed 5 bases, with 15 bases lying between them. This CDR3 spans 14 amino acids. From germline, CDR1 is SGHAT and CDR2 FQNNGV. CDR3 sequence: CASSRRGGRYGYTF. The CDR3 bases are TGTGCCAGCAGCCGACGGGGGGGCCGGTATGGCTACACCTTC.

This chain uses TRBV27 with TRBJ2-2, with D possibly being TRBD1 (6 bases). The CDR3 loop spans 15 amino acids. Trimming took off 6 bases at V and 12 bases at J, with 23 bases between the two ends. Germline CDR1 reads MNHEY; CDR2 reads SMNVEV (reference sequence). The CDR3 is CASRGALIQSHQLFF. In nucleotides, the CDR3 is TGTGCCAGCAGGGGGGCTTTAATTCAGTCTCACCAGCTGTTTTTT.

V and J are TRBV9 and TRBJ2-7; 8 positions match TRBD2. V lost 4 bases, J lost 6 bases, and 15 bases stayed unmatched. Germline lookup yields CDR1 SGDLS and CDR2 YYNGEE. CDR3 size: 16 residues. CDR3 in DNA: TGTGCCAGCAGCCCTCTTCCGGGACTAGGAATGGTCGAGCAGTACTTC. Translated: CASSPLPGLGMVEQYF.

The gene calls are TRBV2 and TRBJ2-5; tentatively, D is TRBD1 (5 bases). V was cut by 7 bases and J by 4 bases, with 13 bases left in between. Germline CDR1 is SNHLY and CDR2 is FYNNEI. The CDR3 has 13 amino acids. The CDR3 reads CASMTTQGETQYF. The CDR3 bases are TGTGCCAGCATGACGACCCAGGGAGAGACCCAGTACTTC.

This clone is a singleton in its sample. CDR3 region: CASSRLQGGEQFF. The CDR3, as DNA: TGTGCCAGCAGCCGATTACAGGGCGGTGAGCAGTTCTTC. The chain has TRBV5-4 and TRBJ2-1, with D possibly TRBD1 on 6 matching bases. This CDR3 region has 13 residues. Germline V gene lookup returns CDR1 SGHNT and CDR2 YYREEE (reference sequence). V lost 4 bases, J lost 9 bases, and 14 bases lay in between.

The rearrangement links TRBV28 to TRBJ2-5; D may be TRBD1 (6 bases). V lost 5 bases and J 2 bases, leaving 12 bases between the germline ends. Germline CDR1 MDHEN, CDR2 SYDVKM. CDR3 length equals 14 residues. This CDR3 reads CASSHRQAQETQYF. CDR3 DNA: TGTGCCAGCAGTCACCGACAGGCGCAAGAGACCCAGTACTTC.

The genes are TRBV9 and TRBJ2-1; D gene uncertain. Germline-derived CDR1 and CDR2 are SGDLS and YYNGEE. CDR3 length: 15 residues. Trimming cost V 4 bases and J 0 bases, with 11 bases left between them. This CDR3 reads CASSPRIGSYNEQFF. CDR3 coding DNA: TGTGCCAGCAGCCCGCGGATCGGCTCCTACAATGAGCAGTTCTTC.

This chain uses TRBV18 with TRBJ2-7, with 9 nucleotides matching TRBD2. The germline gives CDR1 KGHSH, CDR2 LQKENI. Germline trimming cut 4 bases from V and 7 bases from J; bases unmatched to any gene: 8. The CDR3 is 14 amino acids. The CDR3 loop reads CASSRAGGPGEQYF. The CDR3 DNA follows: TGTGCCAGCTCACGGGCGGGAGGGCCAGGGGAGCAGTACTTC. The variable domain in full, with the rest retrieved from reference TRBV18 and TRBJ2-7, is NAGVMQNPRHLVRRRGQEARLRCSPMKGHSHVYWYRQLPEEGLKFMVYLQKENIIDESGMPKERFSAEFPKEGPSILRIQQVVRGDSAAYFCASSRAGGPGEQYFGPGTRLTVT.

The chain links TRBV29-1 to TRBJ2-2; TRBD1 matches 9 bases. Germline CDR1 and CDR2: SQVTM and ANQGSEA. The CDR3 spans 14 residues. Losses at the gene ends were 4 bases for V and 2 bases for J; bases not matched to a gene: 2. The CDR3 here is CSVGDRANTGELFF. CDR3 coding DNA: TGCAGCGTTGGGGACAGGGCAAACACCGGGGAGCTGTTTTTT.

The chain carries TRBV19 and TRBJ1-1, with D unclear. The CDR3 covers 14 residues. Germline CDR1 LNHDA, CDR2 SQIVND (reference sequence). V lost 3 bases, J lost 6 bases, and 14 bases lay in between. CDR3 sequence (DNA): TGTGCCAGTAGTATCACGGAGTGGAGCGCTGAAGCTTTCTTT. Its translation: CASSITEWSAEAFF.

This chain links TRBV7-9 with TRBJ2-2, with 10 bases aligning to TRBD2. The CDR3 runs to 19 residues. Germline trimming cut 3 bases from V and 3 bases from J; bases unmatched to any gene: 13. The germline V gene encodes CDR1 SEHNR and CDR2 FQNEAQ (reference sequence). The CDR3 DNA reads as TGTGCCAGCAGCTTTAGGGACATCGATAGCGGGAGGCACACCGGGGAGCTGTTTTTT. As protein: CASSFRDIDSGRHTGELFF.

The gene calls are TRBV7-3 and TRBJ2-7; possible D gene TRBD2, 6 bases. Germline CDR1 SGHTA, CDR2 FQGTGA. This CDR3 is built from 13 residues. V lost 4 bases and J lost 0, with 7 bases in between. CDR3 sequence: CASSWDSSYEQYF. The CDR3 DNA reads as TGTGCCAGCAGCTGGGACTCCTCCTACGAGCAGTACTTC.

The rearrangement joins TRBV19 to TRBJ1-1, with 10 positions matching TRBD1. Looked up from germline, CDR1 is LNHDA and CDR2 is SQIVND (reference sequence). The CDR3 spans 15 residues. Germline trimming cut 5 bases from V and 4 bases from J; bases unmatched to any gene: 7. CDR3 amino acids: CASSSLGQGFTEAFF. The CDR3 DNA reads as TGTGCCAGTAGTTCCCTGGGACAGGGGTTCACTGAAGCTTTCTTT.

The chain employs TRBV7-2 and TRBJ2-1; 7 bases map to TRBD2. CDR3 length equals 15 residues. Unmatched junction bases numbered 6, after V lost 5 bases and J lost 2 bases. Germline values: CDR1 SGHTA, CDR2 FQGNSA. The chain's CDR3 is CASSATSDTYNEQFF. As DNA, the CDR3 is TGTGCCAGCAGCGCTACTAGCGACACCTACAATGAGCAGTTCTTC.

This chain joins TRBV10-3 and TRBJ2-7; 10 bases line up with TRBD1. The CDR3 extends over 17 amino acids. V shed 4 bases and J 5 bases; nucleotides not matched to a gene: 14. Germline V lookup: CDR1 ENHRY, CDR2 SYGVKD. CDR3 sequence reads: CAISAIFPGQGTHEQYF. The CDR3 DNA reads as TGTGCCATCAGTGCGATATTCCCGGGACAGGGGACCCACGAGCAGTACTTC.

J is TRBJ1-2 and V is TRBV24-1, with D perhaps TRBD1 (6 bases). Germline loops: CDR1 KGHDR, CDR2 SFDVKD. Deletions cut 7 bases from V and 6 bases from J, with 11 bases between. The CDR3 extends over 12 amino acids. Here the CDR3 reads CATSRGIDGYTF. The CDR3 bases are TGTGCCACCAGCAGGGGTATAGATGGCTACACCTTC.